This TCR beta chain was recovered during a study of T cells after yellow fever vaccination (dated by TCRdb to the late 2010s). Broadly, across the study: The SMART-Seq v4 Ultra Low Input RNA kit was used to prepare libraries from fractions with low cell numbers. Blood samples were taken at several timepoints before and after primary and secondary immunization, and bulk PBMC replicates and cell subsets were isolated. Bulk TCR alpha and beta repertoires were sequenced longitudinally to track T-cell clones before and after primary and booster YFV17D yellow fever vaccination. Two healthy male donors made up the cohort, one aged 18 to 29 years and the other aged 30 to 40 years.

The treatment or condition tag for this specimen amounts to: live attenuated yellow fever vaccine strain. A standard Ficoll-Paque protocol was used to isolate PBMCs from peripheral blood. CD4 and CD8 T-cell fractions were isolated with Dynabeads CD4 and CD8 positive selection kits. TriZol was used to extract RNA from bulk PBMCs, CD4 and CD8 fractions, and dextramer-positive and dextramer-negative fractions. Instrument used: Illumina NovaSeq 6000. TCR cDNA was made using 5'RACE template switching, a step that added a universal primer site and unique molecular identifiers. Priming for cDNA synthesis came from both the TCR alpha and TCR beta constant segments. Library amplification involved two PCR steps, and the second step added sample barcodes and sequencing adapters. Libraries were sequenced on Illumina HiSeq 2500 (2x100 bp) or NovaSeq (2x150 bp). The authors processed their data as follows. Demultiplexing of reads and collapsing into UMI consensus sequences were performed with MIGEC, and V(D)J alignment was carried out with MiXCR. Vaccine-responding clonotypes were defined with edgeR using replicate PBMC samples, requiring FDR below 0.01 and a log2 fold change above 5 up to day 15. CD4 or CD8 identity was assigned to each bulk clonotype according to whether the clonotype was present at higher abundance in the sequenced CD4 repertoire or the sequenced CD8 repertoire. The public reads were quality trimmed at Q25 with fastp and then assembled into clones with MiXCR by TCRdb, keeping productive beta chains. Rows matching on CDR3 protein sequence are summarized as one entry with the most common DNA and genes. These V and J calls derive from TCRdb rather than the authors' analysis. The sample table records 150,000 to 200,000 distinct CDR3 sequences; approximately 11% of these occur just once. The ten largest clones add up to approximately 34% of the sample.

This clonotype was detected a few times. No cognate antigen has been identified for it. One base away there is no much larger clone; base qualities are not given. Study-wide findings and limitations: The secondary T-cell response was found to be weaker but faster than the primary response, with a peak reached on day 5 rather than on day 15. A small share of clonotypes occurred in both CD4 and CD8 compartments, likely arising from convergent recombination. Because only two donors were included in the study, the extent to which the findings can be generalized is limited. Most clones expanded after primary vaccination (around 96% of CD4 and about 85% of CD8) were re-detected after the booster, suggesting that broad memory maintenance occurred. Computational filtering was needed because FACS-sorted repertoires could contain abundant contaminating clonotypes from the bulk population.

CDR1 PRHDT and CDR2 FYEKMQ are derived from the germline V gene (reference sequence). V loses 2 bases at its end and J loses 4 bases; junction bases beyond the gene matches: 23. The CDR3 runs 21 amino acids, cysteine and phenylalanine included. Of all the DNA, just the CDR3 is kept, 63 bases in frame from base 1. The sequence derives from a man younger than 30 who received the YFV17D yellow fever vaccine. The chain employs TRBV13 and TRBJ2-3, with 8 junctional bases fitting TRBD1. The specimen was CD8+ T cells sorted from PBMCs, collected 15 days after the yellow fever booster vaccination. CDR3 region: CASSLMSATPNSQGVPDTQYF. Read as DNA, the sequence is TGTGCCAGCAGCTTAATGAGTGCGACACCTAATTCACAGGGGGTCCCAGATACGCAGTATTTT.